The 23 T cell receptor beta chains below were found in one sample sequenced in a study of T cell changes during pregnancy in multiple sclerosis. Profiled with immunoSEQ multiplex PCR; TCRdb holds only in-frame clones, not every one. The sample yields roughly 54,000 clones, 80% to 95% seen once. This material consisted of CD4+ T cells from peripheral blood mononuclear cells, taken after pregnancy. The receptors were gathered from a female donor with multiple sclerosis, enrolled in a pregnancy study.

The rearrangement uses TRBV4-3 and TRBJ2-1, with 9 bases that match TRBD2. J was trimmed by 4 bases and V by 4 bases; bases with no gene match: 5. Per germline, CDR1 LGHNA and CDR2 YSLEER. This CDR3 has 15 residues. CDR3 amino acids: CASSRGGGDYNEQFF. In DNA, the CDR3 is TGCGCCAGCAGCCGGGGCGGGGGGGATTACAATGAGCAGTTCTTC.

Regarding this clone: The same CDR3 is also encoded by other DNA sequences in this sample. The chain is built from TRBV2 and TRBJ2-7; D ambiguous. Germline CDR1 reads SNHLY; CDR2 reads FYNNEI. The CDR3 runs 12 residues. V lost 2 bases and J lost 4, with 6 bases in between. The CDR3 is CASSESGYEQYF. The CDR3 DNA is TGTGCCAGCAGTGAATCCGGGTACGAGCAGTACTTC. Variable domain in full (rest from reference TRBV2 and TRBJ2-7): EPEVTQTPSHQVTQMGQEVILRCVPISNHLYFYWYRQILGQKVEFLVSFYNNEISEKSEIFDDQFSVERPDGSNFTLKIRSTKLEDSAMYFCASSESGYEQYFGPGTRLTVT.

CDR3 sequence reads: CASSQAGTRSYTF. The CDR3 DNA reads TGTGCCAGCAGCCAAGCAGGGACTCGGAGCTACACCTTC. The V call is TRBV14, the J call TRBJ1-2; maybe TRBD1 (5 bases). The CDR3 is 13 residues long. Between the trimmed V and J ends, which lost 1 base and 9 bases, there was a span of 12 bases. Germline assignment: CDR1 SGHDN and CDR2 FVKESK.

The V call is TRBV6-4, the J call TRBJ1-1, with a possible D match to TRBD1 (6 bases). This CDR3 region has 15 residues. Germline V gene lookup returns CDR1 MRHNA and CDR2 SNTAGT. The V gene lost 4 bases and the J gene lost 5 bases, with 17 bases spanning the gap. CDR3 in amino acids: CASSASSAGATEAFF. The CDR3 DNA sequence: TGTGCCAGCAGTGCTTCGTCGGCGGGGGCGACTGAAGCTTTCTTT.

V and J are TRBV27 and TRBJ1-4, with D tentatively TRBD1 (5 bases). Germline CDR1 is MNHEY and CDR2 is SMNVEV (reference sequence). The V and J ends lost 3 bases and 8 bases respectively, with 16 bases between them. The CDR3 totals 15 residues. The DNA of the CDR3 is TGTGCCAGCAGTTTCCGGGGCCCGGGAGTAGAAAAACTGTTTTTT. Translation gives CASSFRGPGVEKLFF.

About this clone itself: A read error may produce the germline difference seen at one junction end. The chain links TRBV7-2 to TRBJ1-2; 7 bases line up with TRBD1. CDR1 is SGHTA, CDR2 FQGNSA, per germline. The CDR3 sequence is 13 residues long. The CDR3 DNA reads as TGTGCCAGCAGCTTAGAACGGGACAGCCAAACCTCCTTC. Translated, it gives CASSLERDSQTSF.

V is TRBV19 and J is TRBJ1-2, with D possibly TRBD1 on 6 matching bases. CDR3 length: 13 residues. Trimming took off 7 bases at V and 2 bases at J, with 11 bases between the two ends. Per the germline V gene, CDR1 is LNHDA and CDR2 is SQIVND (reference sequence). The CDR3 DNA follows: TGTGCCAGTATGGAAAGGGGGAACTATGGCTACACCTTC. Amino acid sequence: CASMERGNYGYTF.

The rearrangement uses TRBV19 and TRBJ1-1, with 8 positions matching TRBD1. Germline CDR1 reads LNHDA; CDR2 reads SQIVND (reference sequence). The length of the CDR3 is 12 residues. With 7 bases clipped from V and 5 bases from J, the junction kept 3 bases outside the gene matches. The CDR3 coding sequence is TGTGCCAGTAACCACAGGGGGACTGAAGCTTTCTTT. It specifies CASNHRGTEAFF.

This chain joins TRBV7-2 and TRBJ1-1; possible D gene TRBD1, 5 bases. Germline CDR1 and CDR2: SGHTA and FQGNSA. Trimming took 1 base from V and 5 from J, leaving 11 bases between them. The length of the CDR3 is 14 residues. This CDR3 is CASSLGLSGTEAFF. In nucleotides, the CDR3 is TGTGCCAGCAGCTTAGGATTATCAGGGACTGAAGCTTTCTTT.

This rearrangement joins TRBV30 to TRBJ2-7, with 10 bases aligning to TRBD1. V lost 8 bases to trimming and J lost 5 bases; unmatched junction nucleotides: 9. The CDR3 is 13 residues long. Germline-derived CDR1 and CDR2 are GTSNPN and SVGIG (reference sequence). In DNA form, the CDR3 reads TGTGCCGGGAACGGACAGGGGGGACACGAGCAGTACTTC. It yields the protein CAGNGQGGHEQYF.

This rearrangement joins TRBV7-3 to TRBJ1-1, with 7 bases lining up with TRBD1. The CDR3 consists of 13 residues. Germline V gene data show CDR1 as SGHTA and CDR2 as FQGTGA. Germline trimming cut 11 bases from V and 4 bases from J; bases unmatched to any gene: 10. CDR3 region: CASAEGASTEAFF. CDR3 sequence (DNA): TGTGCCTCTGCGGAGGGGGCGAGCACTGAAGCTTTCTTT.

The chain combines TRBV7-6 with TRBJ1-1; the match to TRBD1 covers 7 bases. V gave up 5 bases and J gave up 3 bases; unmatched junction bases: 6. Germline V gene lookup returns CDR1 SGHVS and CDR2 FNYEAQ. This CDR3 spans 14 amino acids. The CDR3 is CASSARQGDTEAFF. The CDR3 DNA reads TGTGCCAGCAGCGCTAGACAGGGCGACACTGAAGCTTTCTTT.

This chain joins TRBV19 and TRBJ2-2, with TRBD2 matching over 9 bases. The CDR3 is made up of 17 amino acids. Trimming at V came to 5 bases and at J to 1 base, leaving 8 bases not matched to a gene. Germline CDR1 reads LNHDA; CDR2 reads SQIVND (reference sequence). The DNA for the CDR3 is TGTGCCAGTAGTCCCCTAGGAGCGGGGGGGAACACCGGGGAGCTGTTTTTT. Its translation is CASSPLGAGGNTGELFF.

The chain joins TRBV6-1 to TRBJ2-7; D possibly corresponds to TRBD1 (6 bases). Deletions cut 6 bases from V and 2 bases from J, with 14 bases between. The CDR3 contains 14 residues. Germline assignment: CDR1 MNHNS and CDR2 SASEGT. For the CDR3, the DNA is TGTGCCAGCAGCGTCCGGGGACACCCCTACGAGCAGTACTTC. This encodes CASSVRGHPYEQYF.

V gene TRBV19 combines with J gene TRBJ1-5, with D possibly matching TRBD1 (5 bases). V was cut by 5 bases and J by 6 bases, with 14 bases left in between. The V gene's germline CDR1 is LNHDA and CDR2 SQIVND (reference sequence). The CDR3 consists of 14 residues. The CDR3 reads CASSPLFQGQPQHF. The CDR3 coding sequence is TGTGCCAGTAGTCCTTTATTTCAGGGTCAGCCCCAGCATTTT.

V is TRBV6-1 and J is TRBJ1-5, with 12 bases matching TRBD1. J gave up 8 bases and V 6 bases, and 8 bases lay outside the gene matches. Looked up from germline, CDR1 is MNHNS and CDR2 is SASEGT. The CDR3 sequence is 15 residues long. DNA of the CDR3: TGTGCCAGCAGGGGACAGGGGGCTGTGGGTGAGCCCCAGCATTTT. Amino acid sequence: CASRGQGAVGEPQHF.

The chain employs TRBV5-6 and TRBJ2-1; TRBD2 matches 9 bases. V dropped 0 bases and J dropped 7; count of bases not matched to a gene: 11. The CDR3 consists of 17 residues. Germline V gene sequence: CDR1 SGHDT, CDR2 YYEEEE. The DNA for the CDR3 is TGTGCCAGCAGCTTGGTACTTTCGCGGGGGGGCTTGAATGAGCAGTTCTTC. Translated: CASSLVLSRGGLNEQFF.

This chain joins TRBV25-1 and TRBJ2-7; tentative D call: TRBD1 (7 bases). From germline, CDR1 is MGHDK and CDR2 SYGVNS. The CDR3 runs to 14 residues. Trimming left V 7 bases short and J 7 bases short, with 20 bases between. The CDR3 protein is CASTRTGLGGEQYF. In DNA form, the CDR3 reads TGTGCCAGCACCCGGACAGGCTTGGGGGGTGAGCAGTACTTC.

CDR3 sequence (DNA): TGTGCCAGCACCCGAGGTAACGGGGCTTTCTTT. This encodes CASTRGNGAFF. The chain has TRBV7-2 and TRBJ1-1; D gene ambiguous. Looked up from germline, CDR1 is SGHTA and CDR2 is FQGNSA. Trimming removed 7 bases at V and 11 bases at J, with 14 bases between. CDR3 size: 11 residues.

This clone was picked up one time. The chain joins TRBV11-2 to TRBJ2-3, with D possibly TRBD2 on 5 matching bases. The germline V gene encodes CDR1 SGHAT and CDR2 FQNNGV. Deletions cut 11 bases from V and 5 bases from J, with 11 bases between. This CDR3 has 11 amino acids. The CDR3 DNA reads TGTGCCTCACGCGAGGGAGATACGCAGTATTTT. This gives the protein CASREGDTQYF.

The chain uses TRBV7-2 and TRBJ2-1; 7 bases fit TRBD1. This CDR3 comprises 15 residues. Germline loops: CDR1 SGHTA, CDR2 FQGNSA. The V and J ends lost 5 bases and 3 bases, in that order; junction bases with no gene match: 7. The CDR3 reads CASSPKDRFYNEQFF. The DNA of the CDR3 is TGTGCCAGCAGCCCAAAGGACAGGTTCTACAATGAGCAGTTCTTC.

In its sample, this clone was seen a few times. The CDR3 reads CASSLRRAYEQYF. The CDR3, as DNA: TGTGCCAGCAGCTTACGTCGAGCCTACGAGCAGTACTTC. V is TRBV7-6 and J is TRBJ2-7; no reliable D call. The germline V and J ends were trimmed by 2 bases and 2 bases, with 7 bases remaining between them. The CDR3 is 13 amino acids. Germline CDR1 is SGHVS and CDR2 is FNYEAQ.

The J gene is TRBJ2-7, the V gene TRBV6-1; TRBD1 matches 9 bases. V shed 4 bases, J shed 3 bases, and the junction held 10 bases outside the gene matches. The CDR3 covers 16 residues. Germline CDR1 MNHNS, CDR2 SASEGT. The chain's CDR3 is CASSAPSGTGSYEQYF. DNA for the CDR3: TGTGCCAGCAGTGCGCCGTCCGGGACAGGGAGCTACGAGCAGTACTTC.